The clone carrying this T cell receptor beta chain is a singleton in its sample. Its cognate antigen is unknown. The data stem from a study of T cell responses to AZD1222 COVID-19 vaccine. Findings and limits, study-wide: After the peak T cell response, and only then, were repertoires sampled. Vaccine-related CD4 TCRs covered spike, predominating at 160-218 and 743-854. Epitopes outside B.1.351 and B.1.1.7 mutated regions reportedly drew nearly half of spike TCRs.

The repertoire was sequenced with immunoSEQ multiplex PCR; TCRdb's copy has only in-frame clones and lacks some. The table lists 100,000 or so clones, around nine tenths of them singletons. Trimming pared 4 bases from V and 5 bases from J, leaving 14 bases between. The V gene's germline CDR1 is SEHNR and CDR2 FQNEAQ (reference sequence). This CDR3 has 14 amino acids. V and J are TRBV7-9 and TRBJ1-2; tentatively, D is TRBD1 (6 bases). The clonotype was recovered from an adult in good health. The specimen was peripheral blood, collected on day 0 of AZD1222 vaccination. CDR3 DNA: TGTGCCAGCAGCTCGTCGGACAGATGGTATGGCTACACCTTC. This gives the protein CASSSSDRWYGYTF.